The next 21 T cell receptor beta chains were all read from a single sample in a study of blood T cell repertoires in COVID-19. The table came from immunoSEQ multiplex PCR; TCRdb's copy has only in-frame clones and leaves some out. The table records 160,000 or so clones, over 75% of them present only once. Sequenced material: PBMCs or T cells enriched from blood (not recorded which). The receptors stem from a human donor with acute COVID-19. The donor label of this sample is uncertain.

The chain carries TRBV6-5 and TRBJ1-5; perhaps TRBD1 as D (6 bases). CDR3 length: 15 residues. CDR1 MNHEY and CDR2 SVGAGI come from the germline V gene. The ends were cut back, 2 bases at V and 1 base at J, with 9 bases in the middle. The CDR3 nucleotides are TGTGCCAGCAGTTACCGCGGGGGCAGCAATCAGCCCCAGCATTTT. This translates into CASSYRGGSNQPQHF.

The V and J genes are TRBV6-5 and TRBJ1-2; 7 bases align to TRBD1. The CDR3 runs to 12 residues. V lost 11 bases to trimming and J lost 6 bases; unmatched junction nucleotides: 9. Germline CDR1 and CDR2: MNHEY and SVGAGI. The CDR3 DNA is TGTGCCTCCGGGGCAGGGGGGAATGGCTACACCTTC. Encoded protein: CASGAGGNGYTF.

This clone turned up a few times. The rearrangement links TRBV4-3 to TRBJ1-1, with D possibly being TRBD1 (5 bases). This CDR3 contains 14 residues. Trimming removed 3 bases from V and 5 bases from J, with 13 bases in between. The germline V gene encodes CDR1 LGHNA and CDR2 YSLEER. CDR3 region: CASSHYPGGTEAFF. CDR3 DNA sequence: TGCGCCAGCAGCCACTACCCCGGGGGGACTGAAGCTTTCTTT.

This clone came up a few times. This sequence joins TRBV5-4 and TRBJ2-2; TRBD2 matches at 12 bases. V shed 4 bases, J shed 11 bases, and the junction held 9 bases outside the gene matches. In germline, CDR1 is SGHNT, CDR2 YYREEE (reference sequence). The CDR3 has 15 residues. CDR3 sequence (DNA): TGTGCCAGCAGCCCACCCCCTAGCGGGGGGGATGAGCTGTTTTTT. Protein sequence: CASSPPPSGGDELFF.

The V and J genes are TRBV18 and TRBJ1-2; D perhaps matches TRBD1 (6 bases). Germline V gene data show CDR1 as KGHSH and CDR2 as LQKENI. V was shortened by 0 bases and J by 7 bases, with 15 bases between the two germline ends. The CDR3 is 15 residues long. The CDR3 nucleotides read TGTGCCAGCTCACCACCTACAGGGAAATGGGGTGGCTACACCTTC. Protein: CASSPPTGKWGGYTF.

In DNA form, the CDR3 reads TGTGCCAGCAGCTCCAGCGGGGCGGGGGGCACAGATACGCAGTATTTT. Amino acid sequence: CASSSSGAGGTDTQYF. V and J are TRBV7-3 and TRBJ2-3, with 7 bases aligning to TRBD2. Germline CDR1 and CDR2: SGHTA and FQGTGA. V was pared by 4 bases and J by 1 base, with 8 bases of the junction left unmatched. The CDR3 has 16 amino acids. The complete variable domain, with remaining parts taken from reference TRBV7-3 and TRBJ2-3, reads GAGVSQTPSNKVTEKGKYVELRCDPISGHTALYWYRQSLGQGPEFLIYFQGTGAADDSGLPNDRFFAVRPEGSVSTLKIQRTERGDSAVYLCASSSSGAGGTDTQYFGPGTRLTVL.

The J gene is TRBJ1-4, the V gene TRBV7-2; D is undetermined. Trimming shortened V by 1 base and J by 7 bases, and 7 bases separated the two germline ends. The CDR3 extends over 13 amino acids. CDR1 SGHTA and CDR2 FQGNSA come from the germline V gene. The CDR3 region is CASSLGGGEKLFF. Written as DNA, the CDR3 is TGTGCCAGCAGCTTAGGAGGTGGTGAAAAACTGTTTTTT. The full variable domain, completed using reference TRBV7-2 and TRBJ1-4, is GAGVSQSPSNKVTEKGKDVELRCDPISGHTALYWYRQSLGQGLEFLIYFQGNSAPDKSGLPSDRFSAERTGGSVSTLTIQRTQQEDSAVYLCASSLGGGEKLFFGSGTQLSVL.

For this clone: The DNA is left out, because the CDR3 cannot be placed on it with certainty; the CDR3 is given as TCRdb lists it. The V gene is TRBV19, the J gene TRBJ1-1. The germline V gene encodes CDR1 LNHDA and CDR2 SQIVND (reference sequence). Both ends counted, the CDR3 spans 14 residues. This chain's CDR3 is CASTSGGSNTEAFF.

For the CDR3, the DNA is TGTGCCAGCAGCTTCAACCCCGGGACAGGGACATCTTACGAGCAGTACTTC. It codes for CASSFNPGTGTSYEQYF. The genes are TRBV7-2 and TRBJ2-7, with 9 bases aligning to TRBD1. The CDR3 spans 17 residues. The ends lost 3 bases at V and 4 bases at J; junction bases unmatched: 13. Per germline, CDR1 SGHTA and CDR2 FQGNSA. Full variable domain (remainder filled in from reference TRBV7-2 and TRBJ2-7): GAGVSQSPSNKVTEKGKDVELRCDPISGHTALYWYRQSLGQGLEFLIYFQGNSAPDKSGLPSDRFSAERTGGSVSTLTIQRTQQEDSAVYLCASSFNPGTGTSYEQYFGPGTRLTVT.

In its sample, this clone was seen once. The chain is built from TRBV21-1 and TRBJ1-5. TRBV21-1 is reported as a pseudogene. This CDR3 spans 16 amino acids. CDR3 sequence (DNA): TGTGCCAGCAGCAAAGACCCGGGTAGGAGCAATCAGCCCCAGCATTTT. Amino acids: CASSKDPGRSNQPQHF.

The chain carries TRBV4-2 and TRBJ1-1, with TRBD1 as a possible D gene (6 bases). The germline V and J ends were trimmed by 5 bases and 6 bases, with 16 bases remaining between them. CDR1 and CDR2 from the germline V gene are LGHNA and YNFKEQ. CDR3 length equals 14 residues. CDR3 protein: CASSSQYAGAEAFF. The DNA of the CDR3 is TGTGCCAGCAGCTCACAATACGCAGGGGCTGAAGCTTTCTTT.

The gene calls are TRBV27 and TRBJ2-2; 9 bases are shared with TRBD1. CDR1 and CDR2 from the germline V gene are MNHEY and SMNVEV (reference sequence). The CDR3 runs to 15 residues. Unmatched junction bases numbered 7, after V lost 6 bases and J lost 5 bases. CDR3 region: CASRPGQGRTGELFF. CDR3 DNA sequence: TGTGCCAGCAGACCGGGACAGGGAAGGACCGGGGAGCTGTTTTTT.

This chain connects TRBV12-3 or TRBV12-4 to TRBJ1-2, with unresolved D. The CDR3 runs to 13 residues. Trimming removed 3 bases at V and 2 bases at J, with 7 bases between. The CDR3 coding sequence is TGTGCCAGCAGTTTGAGTAGAAACTATGGCTACACCTTC. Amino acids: CASSLSRNYGYTF.

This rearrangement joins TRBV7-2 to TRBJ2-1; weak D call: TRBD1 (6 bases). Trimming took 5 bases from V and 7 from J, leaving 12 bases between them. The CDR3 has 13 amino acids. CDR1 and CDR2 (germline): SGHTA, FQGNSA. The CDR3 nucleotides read TGTGCCAGCAGCCCGAACAGGGAGAATGAGCAGTTCTTC. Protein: CASSPNRENEQFF.

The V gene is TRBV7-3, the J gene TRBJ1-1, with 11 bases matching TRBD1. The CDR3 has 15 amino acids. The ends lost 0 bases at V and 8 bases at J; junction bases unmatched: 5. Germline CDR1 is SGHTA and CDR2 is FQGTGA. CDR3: CASSLTGTGGPEAFF. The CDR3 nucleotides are TGTGCCAGCAGCTTAACGGGGACAGGGGGTCCCGAAGCTTTCTTT.

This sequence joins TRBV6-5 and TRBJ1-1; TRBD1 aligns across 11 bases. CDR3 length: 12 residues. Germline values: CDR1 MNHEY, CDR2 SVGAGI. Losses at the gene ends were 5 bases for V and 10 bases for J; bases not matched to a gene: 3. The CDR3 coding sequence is TGTGCCAGCAGTCCGGACAGGGGGCGAGCTTTCTTT. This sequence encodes CASSPDRGRAFF.

CDR3 bases: TGTGCCAGCAGTGCCCAAGATACGCAGTATTTT. Its protein is CASSAQDTQYF. The rearrangement uses TRBV25-1 and TRBJ2-3, with D unresolved. Trimming left V 4 bases short and J 5 bases short, with 4 bases between. Germline lookup yields CDR1 MGHDK and CDR2 SYGVNS. The CDR3 spans 11 residues.

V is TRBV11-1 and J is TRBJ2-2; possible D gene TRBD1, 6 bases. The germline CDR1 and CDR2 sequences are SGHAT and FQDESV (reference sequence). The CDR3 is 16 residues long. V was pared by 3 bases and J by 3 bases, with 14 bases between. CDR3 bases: TGTGCCAGCAGCTTTGTTCTAGGGGGTTACACCGGGGAGCTGTTTTTT. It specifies CASSFVLGGYTGELFF.

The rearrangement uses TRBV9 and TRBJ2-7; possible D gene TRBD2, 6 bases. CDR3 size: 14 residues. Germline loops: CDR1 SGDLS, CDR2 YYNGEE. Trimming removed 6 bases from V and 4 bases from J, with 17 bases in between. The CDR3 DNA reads TGTGCCAGCATTTTTCGGGGGTGGGATTACGAGCAGTACTTC. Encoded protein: CASIFRGWDYEQYF. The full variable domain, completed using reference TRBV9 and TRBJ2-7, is DSGVTQTPKHLITATGQRVTLRCSPRSGDLSVYWYQQSLDQGLQFLIQYYNGEERAKGNILERFSAQQFPDLHSELNLSSLELGDSALYFCASIFRGWDYEQYFGPGTRLTVT.

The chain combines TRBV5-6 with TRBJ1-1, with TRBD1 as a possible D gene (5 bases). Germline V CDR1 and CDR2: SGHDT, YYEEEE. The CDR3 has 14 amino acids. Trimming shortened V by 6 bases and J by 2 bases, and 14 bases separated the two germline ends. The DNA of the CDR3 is TGTGCCAGCAACTGGAGGGGACTAAACACTGAAGCTTTCTTT. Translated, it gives CASNWRGLNTEAFF.

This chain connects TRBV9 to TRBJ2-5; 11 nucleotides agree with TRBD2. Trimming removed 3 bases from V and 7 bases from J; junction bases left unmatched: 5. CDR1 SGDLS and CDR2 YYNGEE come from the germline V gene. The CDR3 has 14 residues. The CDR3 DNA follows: TGTGCCAGCAGCGAGACTAGCGGGGAGGGGACCCAGTACTTC. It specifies CASSETSGEGTQYF.